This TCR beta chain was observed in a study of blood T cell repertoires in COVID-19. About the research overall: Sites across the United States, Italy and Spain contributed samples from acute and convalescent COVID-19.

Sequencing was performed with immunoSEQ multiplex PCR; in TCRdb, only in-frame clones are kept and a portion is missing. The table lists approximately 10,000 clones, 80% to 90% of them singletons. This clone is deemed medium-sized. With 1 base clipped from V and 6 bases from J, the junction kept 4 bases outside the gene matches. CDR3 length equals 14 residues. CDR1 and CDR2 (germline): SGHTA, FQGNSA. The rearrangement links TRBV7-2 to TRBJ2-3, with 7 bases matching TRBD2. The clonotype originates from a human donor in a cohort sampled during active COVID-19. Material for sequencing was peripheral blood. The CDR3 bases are TGTGCCAGCAGCTTAGGCGGGAGTGTGGATACGCAGTATTTT. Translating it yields CASSLGGSVDTQYF.